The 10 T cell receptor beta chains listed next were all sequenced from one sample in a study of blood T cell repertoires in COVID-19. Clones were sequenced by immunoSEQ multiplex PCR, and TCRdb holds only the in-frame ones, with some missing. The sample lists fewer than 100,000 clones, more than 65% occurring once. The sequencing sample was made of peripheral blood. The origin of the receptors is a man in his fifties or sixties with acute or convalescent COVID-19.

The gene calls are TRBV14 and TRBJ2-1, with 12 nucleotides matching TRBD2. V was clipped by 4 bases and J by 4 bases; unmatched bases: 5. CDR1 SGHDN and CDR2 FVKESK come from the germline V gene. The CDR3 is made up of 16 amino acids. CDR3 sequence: CASSLLAGGTYNEQFF. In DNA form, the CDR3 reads TGTGCCAGCAGCCTACTAGCGGGAGGAACGTACAATGAGCAGTTCTTC. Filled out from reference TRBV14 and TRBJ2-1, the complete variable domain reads EAGVTQFPSHSVIEKGQTVTLRCDPISGHDNLYWYRRVMGKEIKFLLHFVKESKQDESGMPNNRFLAERTGGTYSTLKVQPAELEDSGVYFCASSLLAGGTYNEQFFGPGTRLTVL.

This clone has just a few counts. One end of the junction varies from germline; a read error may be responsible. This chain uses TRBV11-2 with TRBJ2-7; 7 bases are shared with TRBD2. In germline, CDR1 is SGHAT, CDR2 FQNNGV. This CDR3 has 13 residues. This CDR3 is CASSLHRDYGLDF. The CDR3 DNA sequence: TGTGCCAGCAGCTTACACCGGGACTACGGTTTGGACTTC.

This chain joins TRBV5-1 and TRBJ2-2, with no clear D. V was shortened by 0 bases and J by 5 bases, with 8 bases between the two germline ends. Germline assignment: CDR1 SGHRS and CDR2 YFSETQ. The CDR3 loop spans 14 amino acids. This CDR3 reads CASSLAPITGELFF. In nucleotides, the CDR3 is TGCGCCAGCAGCTTGGCCCCTATTACCGGGGAGCTGTTTTTT.

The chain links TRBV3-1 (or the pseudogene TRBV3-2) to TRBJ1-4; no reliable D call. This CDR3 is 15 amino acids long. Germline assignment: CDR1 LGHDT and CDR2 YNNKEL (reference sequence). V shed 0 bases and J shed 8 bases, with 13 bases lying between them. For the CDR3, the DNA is TGTGCCAGCAGCCAAGATGTGGGCAGTGGAGAAAAACTGTTTTTT. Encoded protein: CASSQDVGSGEKLFF.

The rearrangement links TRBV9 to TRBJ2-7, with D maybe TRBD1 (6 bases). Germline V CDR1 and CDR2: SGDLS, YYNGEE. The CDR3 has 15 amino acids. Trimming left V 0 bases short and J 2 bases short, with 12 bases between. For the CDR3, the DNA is TGTGCCAGCAGCGTAGCTTGGGGGCAGACCTACGAGCAGTACTTC. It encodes CASSVAWGQTYEQYF.

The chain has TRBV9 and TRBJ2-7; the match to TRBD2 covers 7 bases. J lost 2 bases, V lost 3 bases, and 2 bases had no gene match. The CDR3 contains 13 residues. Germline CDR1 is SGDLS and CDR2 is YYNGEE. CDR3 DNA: TGTGCCAGCAGCGCCGGACTAGCCTACGAGCAGTACTTC. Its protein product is CASSAGLAYEQYF.

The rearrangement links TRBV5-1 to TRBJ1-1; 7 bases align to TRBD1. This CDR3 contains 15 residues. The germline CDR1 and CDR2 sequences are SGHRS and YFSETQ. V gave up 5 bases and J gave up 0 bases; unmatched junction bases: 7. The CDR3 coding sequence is TGCGCCAGCAGGGGAGACAGGGCGGTGAACACTGAAGCTTTCTTT. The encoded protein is CASRGDRAVNTEAFF. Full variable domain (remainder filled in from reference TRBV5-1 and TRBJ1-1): KAGVTQTPRYLIKTRGQQVTLSCSPISGHRSVSWYQQTPGQGLQFLFEYFSETQRNKGNFPGRFSGRQFSNSRSEMNVSTLELGDSALYLCASRGDRAVNTEAFFGQGTRLTVV.

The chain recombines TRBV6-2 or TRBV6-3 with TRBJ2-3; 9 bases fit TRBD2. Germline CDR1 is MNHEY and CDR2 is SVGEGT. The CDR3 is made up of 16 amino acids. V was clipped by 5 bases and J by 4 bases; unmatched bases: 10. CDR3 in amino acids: CASSDTGSGGSDTQYF. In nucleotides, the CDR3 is TGTGCCAGCAGTGATACCGGGAGCGGGGGGTCAGATACGCAGTATTTT.

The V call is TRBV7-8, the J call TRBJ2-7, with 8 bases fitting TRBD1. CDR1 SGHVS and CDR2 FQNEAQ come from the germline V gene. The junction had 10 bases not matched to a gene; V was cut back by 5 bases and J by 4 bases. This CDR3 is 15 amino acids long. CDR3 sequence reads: CASSPRTGKFYEQYF. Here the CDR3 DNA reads TGTGCCAGCAGCCCCCGGACAGGGAAATTTTACGAGCAGTACTTC. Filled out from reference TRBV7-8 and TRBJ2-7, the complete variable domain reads GAGVSQSPRYKVAKRGQDVALRCDPISGHVSLFWYQQALGQGPEFLTYFQNEAQLDKSGLPSDRFFAERPEGSVSTLKIQRTQQEDSAVYLCASSPRTGKFYEQYFGPGTRLTVT.

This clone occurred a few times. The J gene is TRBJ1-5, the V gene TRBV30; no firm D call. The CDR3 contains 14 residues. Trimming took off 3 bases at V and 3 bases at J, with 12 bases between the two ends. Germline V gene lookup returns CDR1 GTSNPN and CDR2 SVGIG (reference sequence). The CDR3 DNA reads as TGTGCCTGGAGGTCCCCCGGGGACAATCAGCCCCAGCATTTT. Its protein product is CAWRSPGDNQPQHF.